Below are 31 T cell receptor beta chains sequenced from a single sample in a study of identical twins. TCRdb reanalysed the 5' RACE reads using MiXCR and keeps one entry per CDR3 protein. The repertoire holds hundreds of thousands of distinct CDR3 sequences, with 8.5% to 9% as singletons. This sample was shared with a second study, whose subject was yellow fever vaccine responses in identical twins.

Sequencing used PBMCs. The source of these receptors is a woman under 30 in good health.

This clonotype occurred many times. The rearrangement links TRBV6-1 to TRBJ2-3; no clear D gene. The ends were cut back, 8 bases at V and 0 bases at J, with 15 bases in the middle. The CDR3 consists of 15 residues. Germline assignment: CDR1 MNHNS and CDR2 SASEGT. CDR3 in amino acids: CASALDMPSTDTQYF. The CDR3 nucleotides read TGTGCCAGCGCCCTGGATATGCCTAGCACAGATACGCAGTATTTT.

In its sample, this clonotype was seen a few times. The V and J genes are TRBV7-3 and TRBJ2-3; no clear D. This CDR3 is 14 amino acids long. CDR1 and CDR2 (germline): SGHTA, FQGTGA. V was shortened by 5 bases and J by 2 bases, with 11 bases between the two germline ends. CDR3 DNA sequence: TGTGCCAGCAGCCCATGGGCAAACACAGATACGCAGTATTTT. Translation gives CASSPWANTDTQYF.

The rearrangement joins TRBV10-3 to TRBJ2-7, with unresolved D. This CDR3 is 16 amino acids long. The germline V and J ends were trimmed by 0 bases and 2 bases, with 14 bases remaining between them. Germline V gene sequence: CDR1 ENHRY, CDR2 SYGVKD. The CDR3 region has the DNA TGTGCCATCAGTGAGTCGGCCGACACCTTCACCTACGAGCAGTACTTC. It yields the protein CAISESADTFTYEQYF.

The chain combines TRBV6-2 or TRBV6-3 with TRBJ2-7; 12 positions agree with TRBD2. V lost 0 bases to trimming and J lost 3 bases; unmatched junction nucleotides: 3. Germline CDR1 and CDR2: MNHEY and SVGEGT. This CDR3 comprises 16 residues. Here the CDR3 reads CASSYSETSGSYEQYF. The CDR3 DNA is TGTGCCAGCAGTTACTCAGAGACTAGCGGGAGCTACGAGCAGTACTTC.

V gene TRBV4-1 combines with J gene TRBJ2-2, with a weak D call TRBD2 (6 bases). The CDR3 has 15 amino acids. CDR1 is MGHRA and CDR2 is YSYEKL in the germline V gene. Trimming cost V 4 bases and J 4 bases, with 13 bases left between them. CDR3 loop: CASSPEGLSTGELFF. DNA for the CDR3: TGCGCCAGCAGCCCCGAGGGACTCTCCACCGGGGAGCTGTTTTTT.

The gene calls are TRBV29-1 and TRBJ2-7, with D possibly TRBD1 on 6 matching bases. V dropped 3 bases and J dropped 4 bases, with 19 bases sitting between them. This CDR3 region has 15 residues. Germline CDR1 SQVTM, CDR2 ANQGSEA. CDR3: CSVEGDLDQGYEQYF. The CDR3 bases are TGCAGCGTTGAGGGAGACCTTGACCAGGGGTACGAGCAGTACTTC.

The chain carries TRBV29-1 and TRBJ2-7; D may be TRBD2 (5 bases). The germline V gene has CDR1 SQVTM and CDR2 ANQGSEA. The V and J ends lost 4 bases and 5 bases respectively, with 15 bases between them. CDR3 size: 13 residues. The CDR3 reads CSVGTAVGHEQYF. The DNA for the CDR3 is TGCAGCGTTGGTACAGCGGTAGGGCACGAGCAGTACTTC.

This clonotype occurred many times. The J gene is TRBJ2-1, the V gene TRBV12-3 or TRBV12-4, with TRBD1 identical over 8 bases. V was clipped by 3 bases and J by 1 base; unmatched bases: 5. The CDR3 is 16 amino acids. The CDR3 DNA follows: TGTGCCAGCAGTTTTGGAGGGACAGGATCCTACAATGAGCAGTTCTTC. It encodes CASSFGGTGSYNEQFF.

This clonotype was seen more than once but under ten times. The chain recombines TRBV4-2 with TRBJ2-1; 10 nucleotides match TRBD2. The CDR3 runs 16 residues. Germline V gene data show CDR1 as LGHNA and CDR2 as YNFKEQ. V was pared by 0 bases and J by 9 bases, with 8 bases of the junction left unmatched. This CDR3 is CASSQDERGGLGEQFF. CDR3 DNA: TGTGCCAGCAGCCAAGACGAGCGGGGGGGCCTGGGTGAGCAGTTCTTC.

This clonotype was recorded many times. The gene calls are TRBV27 and TRBJ2-7; possibly TRBD1 for D (5 bases). Trimming cost V 3 bases and J 2 bases, with 11 bases left between them. Germline V gene lookup returns CDR1 MNHEY and CDR2 SMNVEV (reference sequence). This CDR3 comprises 14 residues. The CDR3 is CASSLSAGTYEQYF. The DNA of the CDR3 is TGTGCCAGCAGTTTGTCGGCAGGGACCTACGAGCAGTACTTC.

This sequence joins TRBV9 and TRBJ2-1; no clear D. The V gene's germline CDR1 is SGDLS and CDR2 YYNGEE. Trimming took 7 bases from V and 9 from J, leaving 5 bases between them. The CDR3 totals 9 residues. CDR3 nucleotides: TGTGCCAGCGGATCTGAGCAGTTCTTC. Protein sequence: CASGSEQFF.

The chain employs TRBV28 and TRBJ2-7; tentatively, D is TRBD1 or TRBD2 (5 bases each). V lost 6 bases and J lost 2, with 17 bases in between. Germline V gives CDR1 MDHEN, CDR2 SYDVKM. The CDR3 is 15 amino acids. CDR3 sequence: CASSSVGTAPYEQYF. The CDR3 DNA reads as TGTGCCAGCAGCTCAGTTGGGACCGCACCCTACGAGCAGTACTTC.

The chain has TRBV7-9 and TRBJ2-1; 10 nucleotides match TRBD2. Germline-derived CDR1 and CDR2 are SEHNR and FQNEAQ (reference sequence). V lost 7 bases to trimming and J lost 6 bases; unmatched junction nucleotides: 12. CDR3 length: 16 amino acids. As DNA, the CDR3 is TGTGCCAGCATGGCTAGCGGGAGTTCCGCGTCCAATGAGCAGTTCTTC. It translates to CASMASGSSASNEQFF.

The V call is TRBV5-1, the J call TRBJ2-1; D possibly corresponds to TRBD2 (6 bases). The V end lost 5 bases, the J end lost 0 bases, and 18 bases lay between the germline ends. CDR1 and CDR2 from the germline V gene are SGHRS and YFSETQ. This CDR3 contains 17 residues. In DNA form, the CDR3 reads TGCGCCAGCAGTTTTGGAGGTAGCGGCAGCTCCTACAATGAGCAGTTCTTC. Translated, it gives CASSFGGSGSSYNEQFF.

In its sample, this clonotype was seen a few times. The chain recombines TRBV11-2 with TRBJ2-7; D gene unclear. The V end lost 5 bases, the J end lost 1 base, and 12 bases lay between the germline ends. The germline CDR1 and CDR2 sequences are SGHAT and FQNNGV. This CDR3 is built from 14 residues. The CDR3 nucleotides are TGTGCCAGCAGCCCCGTCAGCTCATCCTACGAGCAGTACTTC. This sequence encodes CASSPVSSSYEQYF.

In its sample, this clonotype was seen many times. The chain has TRBV7-9 and TRBJ1-2; D remains ambiguous. Trimming removed 3 bases from V and 3 bases from J, with 8 bases in between. The germline gives CDR1 SEHNR, CDR2 FQNEAQ (reference sequence). This CDR3 has 13 amino acids. CDR3: CASSLTTDYGYTF. The CDR3 nucleotides read TGTGCCAGCAGCTTGACAACTGACTATGGCTACACCTTC.

In this sample, this clonotype turned up a few times. The rearrangement links TRBV5-8 to TRBJ1-1; D is unclear. The V gene lost 5 bases and the J gene lost 4 bases, with 3 bases spanning the gap. Per germline, CDR1 SGHTS and CDR2 YDEGEE. This CDR3 spans 10 amino acids. This chain's CDR3 is CASRFTEAFF. CDR3 coding DNA: TGTGCCAGCAGGTTCACTGAAGCTTTCTTT.

This clonotype was counted a few times. The V and J genes are TRBV20-1 and TRBJ2-7; 9 bases are a match to TRBD2. The CDR3 consists of 15 residues. The V gene's germline CDR1 is DFQATT and CDR2 SNEGSKA (reference sequence). Trimming removed 4 bases from V and 2 bases from J; junction bases left unmatched: 9. The CDR3 DNA follows: TGCAGTGCTAACCCTCGGACTAGCGAGACCTACGAGCAGTACTTC. Its protein product is CSANPRTSETYEQYF.

V is TRBV9 and J is TRBJ2-7; possibly TRBD1 for D (5 bases). The CDR3 runs to 14 residues. Trimming took off 0 bases at V and 6 bases at J, with 13 bases between the two ends. Germline CDR1 SGDLS, CDR2 YYNGEE. CDR3 residues: CASSVGQLRAEQYF. CDR3 coding DNA: TGTGCCAGCAGCGTAGGACAGTTAAGGGCCGAGCAGTACTTC.

This clonotype was detected a few times. This chain uses TRBV18 with TRBJ1-6, with D possibly TRBD1 on 5 matching bases. Germline V lookup: CDR1 KGHSH, CDR2 LQKENI. Trimming took off 6 bases at V and 6 bases at J, with 9 bases between the two ends. There are 13 residues in the CDR3. This CDR3 is CASSQGFNSPLHF. In nucleotides, the CDR3 is TGTGCCAGCTCCCAGGGTTTTAATTCACCCCTCCACTTT.

CDR3 sequence: CASSSLKGWNEQFF. The CDR3 nucleotides are TGTGCCAGCAGCTCTCTAAAGGGCTGGAATGAGCAGTTCTTC. The chain recombines TRBV6-2 or TRBV6-3 with TRBJ2-1; D unresolved. V was cut by 6 bases and J by 7 bases, with 16 bases left in between. Germline loops: CDR1 MNHEY, CDR2 SVGEGT. The CDR3 loop spans 14 amino acids.

This clonotype turned up a few times. The chain has TRBV10-3 and TRBJ2-7; D call uncertain. The CDR3 is made up of 12 amino acids. In germline, CDR1 is ENHRY, CDR2 SYGVKD. V lost 2 bases and J 5 bases, leaving 7 bases between the germline ends. DNA for the CDR3: TGTGCCATCAGTGAGATAGAGGACGAGCAGTACTTC. It encodes CAISEIEDEQYF.

This clonotype was seen a handful of times. CDR3 protein: CASSLTFAPRYEQYF. The CDR3, as DNA: TGTGCCAGCAGCTTAACGTTCGCACCTAGATACGAGCAGTACTTC. The gene calls are TRBV7-3 and TRBJ2-7; unclear D gene. The CDR3 has 15 residues. The V and J ends lost 0 bases and 4 bases respectively, with 13 bases between them. The germline V gene encodes CDR1 SGHTA and CDR2 FQGTGA.

The chain employs TRBV27 and TRBJ1-1, with D uncertain. The V gene's germline CDR1 is MNHEY and CDR2 SMNVEV (reference sequence). Trimming removed 4 bases from V and 5 bases from J, with 11 bases in between. The CDR3 sequence is 13 residues long. The CDR3 reads CASSSPLGTEAFF. The CDR3, as DNA: TGTGCCAGCAGTTCCCCCCTTGGGACTGAAGCTTTCTTT.

This clonotype was counted between two and nine times. The V call is TRBV4-2, the J call TRBJ2-2, with 9 bases lining up with TRBD1. V gave up 6 bases and J gave up 4 bases; unmatched junction bases: 6. Germline CDR1 reads LGHNA; CDR2 reads YNFKEQ. CDR3 length: 15 residues. Here the CDR3 reads CASSRPGQGTGELFF. The CDR3 nucleotides read TGTGCCAGCAGTCGCCCGGGACAGGGCACCGGGGAGCTGTTTTTT.

This clonotype was seen a few times. The gene calls are TRBV6-1 and TRBJ2-6; no firm D call. V was cut by 6 bases and J by 2 bases, with 8 bases left in between. CDR3 length equals 14 residues. Germline CDR1 and CDR2: MNHNS and SASEGT. CDR3 region: CASSRFAGANVLTF. Here the CDR3 DNA reads TGTGCCAGCAGCCGTTTCGCTGGGGCCAACGTCCTGACTTTC.

The V gene is TRBV7-9, the J gene TRBJ2-1; 10 bases line up with TRBD2. Germline CDR1 SEHNR, CDR2 FQNEAQ (reference sequence). CDR3 length: 16 residues. V lost 4 bases, J lost 7 bases, and 10 bases stayed unmatched. The CDR3 spells CASSSPSGSLGNEQFF. In nucleotides, the CDR3 is TGTGCCAGCAGCTCCCCTAGCGGGAGTCTCGGGAATGAGCAGTTCTTC.

The J gene is TRBJ2-1, the V gene TRBV4-2; no definite D call. Germline assignment: CDR1 LGHNA and CDR2 YNFKEQ. V was cut by 0 bases and J by 1 base, with 7 bases left in between. The CDR3 loop spans 15 amino acids. The CDR3 is CASSQELDSYNEQFF. DNA of the CDR3: TGTGCCAGCAGCCAAGAACTTGATTCCTACAATGAGCAGTTCTTC.

The rearrangement uses TRBV5-1 and TRBJ1-1, with no clear D. The CDR3 spans 14 residues. Germline CDR1 and CDR2: SGHRS and YFSETQ. V was shortened by 0 bases and J by 10 bases, with 16 bases between the two germline ends. The CDR3 protein is CASSLEDGVGVAFF. In nucleotides, the CDR3 is TGCGCCAGCAGCTTGGAAGATGGGGTCGGCGTAGCTTTCTTT. Combining the CDR3 with reference TRBV5-1 and TRBJ1-1 gives the whole variable domain KAGVTQTPRYLIKTRGQQVTLSCSPISGHRSVSWYQQTPGQGLQFLFEYFSETQRNKGNFPGRFSGRQFSNSRSEMNVSTLELGDSALYLCASSLEDGVGVAFFGQGTRLTVV.

Only a few counts were recorded for this clonotype. The rearrangement joins TRBV6-2 or TRBV6-3 to TRBJ2-5; TRBD2 matches at 11 bases. With 7 bases clipped from V and 1 base from J, the junction kept 11 bases outside the gene matches. CDR1 is MNHEY, CDR2 SVGEGT, per germline. The CDR3 has 17 residues. CDR3 sequence: CASTPWRLAGIQETQYF. The CDR3 nucleotides read TGTGCCAGCACCCCCTGGAGACTAGCGGGAATCCAAGAGACCCAGTACTTC.

In its sample, this clonotype was seen many times. The rearrangement joins TRBV5-6 to TRBJ2-6, with TRBD2 matching 8 bases. With V trimmed by 4 bases and J by 2 bases, 11 bases remained unmatched. The germline V gene encodes CDR1 SGHDT and CDR2 YYEEEE. The CDR3 consists of 18 residues. The CDR3 loop is CASSIAGFLFPGANVLTF. DNA of the CDR3: TGTGCCAGCAGCATAGCGGGATTTCTTTTTCCTGGGGCCAACGTCCTGACTTTC. Full variable domain (remainder filled in from reference TRBV5-6 and TRBJ2-6): DAGVTQSPTHLIKTRGQQVTLRCSPKSGHDTVSWYQQALGQGPQFIFQYYEEEERQRGNFPDRFSGHQFPNYSSELNVNALLLGDSALYLCASSIAGFLFPGANVLTFGAGSRLTVL.